A selection of T cell receptor beta chains follows, all from one sample in a study of post-analysis software for immune sequencing data. TCRdb re-derived calls from the PCR reads in MiXCR, one entry per CDR3 protein. The sample has about half a million distinct CDR3 sequences; 34% are singletons. What was sequenced was blood. The receptors were sampled from a girl between 2 and 17 years old with multiple sclerosis. Each CDR3 is given with its conserved first and last residue. A D gene is named only where the DNA matches it firmly. Clone size, where shown, is once, few, many, or a class for clones that have expanded.

>TRBJ1-2|few|TRBV6-1|TRBD1
CATELRTGQYGYTF
TGTGCCACTGAATTGAGGACAGGGCAATATGGCTACACCTTC
>TRBJ1-5|-|TRBV12-3/TRBV12-4|-
CASSFNLGSNQPQHF
TGTGCCAGCAGTTTTAATCTAGGGAGCAATCAGCCCCAGCATTTT
>TRBJ2-5|many|TRBV6-5|TRBD1
CASSFGTDSNPSQETQYF
TGTGCCAGCAGTTTCGGGACAGATAGTAATCCCTCCCAAGAGACCCAGTACTTC
>TRBJ2-3|-|TRBV10-3|-
CAISEFQGRGDTQYF
TGTGCCATCAGTGAGTTCCAGGGGCGGGGAGATACGCAGTATTTT
>TRBJ2-5|-|TRBV12-3/TRBV12-4|-
CASSRRQYNEQYF
TGTGCCAGCAGCCGTAGACAGTACAATGAGCAGTACTTC
>TRBJ2-7|-|TRBV20-1|-
CSARAAGSYEQYF
TGCAGTGCTAGGGCGGCAGGGTCCTACGAGCAGTACTTC
>TRBJ1-1|-|TRBV19|TRBD1
CASSINRGTEAFF
TGTGCCAGTAGTATAAACAGGGGGACTGAAGCTTTCTTT
>TRBJ2-7|few|TRBV18|TRBD2
CASSPIGGKTTYEQYF
TGTGCCAGCTCACCCATCGGGGGGAAAACTACCTACGAGCAGTACTTC
>TRBJ1-1|-|TRBV29-1|TRBD1
CSASTGANTEAFF
TGCAGCGCCTCGACAGGGGCGAACACTGAAGCTTTCTTT
>TRBJ2-5|-|TRBV20-1|TRBD1
CSASKGTGLLQETQYF
TGCAGTGCTAGTAAGGGGACAGGACTCCTCCAAGAGACCCAGTACTTC
>TRBJ2-3|few|TRBV9|-
CASSVLGVSTDTQYF
TGTGCCAGCAGCGTACTAGGGGTGAGCACAGATACGCAGTATTTT
>TRBJ2-1|few|TRBV20-1|-
CSARGPSRDGISYNEQFF
TGCAGTGCTAGAGGTCCCTCGCGGGACGGCATCTCCTACAATGAGCAGTTCTTC
>TRBJ2-1|-|TRBV10-3|TRBD1
CAISGGTGGSYNEQFF
TGTGCCATCAGTGGGGGGACAGGGGGCTCCTACAATGAGCAGTTCTTC
>TRBJ2-7|-|TRBV7-8|-
CASSLEDGGRSSYEQYF
TGTGCCAGCAGCTTAGAAGATGGCGGACGAAGCTCCTACGAGCAGTACTTC
>TRBJ2-7|few|TRBV20-1|-
CSARGSGNEQYF
TGCAGTGCTAGAGGGTCCGGGAACGAGCAGTACTTC